The clone carrying this T cell receptor (beta chain) was found a few times. CDR1 is SGHDT, CDR2 YYEEEE, per germline. The CDR3 is made up of 17 amino acids. V shed 0 bases and J 6 bases; nucleotides not matched to a gene: 10. This sample was taken from a study of blood T cell repertoires in COVID-19. Study background: Whether acute or convalescent, the COVID-19 samples came from the United States, Italy and Spain. The analysed material was cDNA or gDNA that came from T cells, B-cell-depleted T cells, or PBMCs.

Study processing details: Estimates of nucleated cell counts were drawn from the amplification of reference gene primers. Sequencing was performed with immunoSEQ multiplex PCR; in TCRdb, only in-frame clones are kept and a portion is missing. V, J and clone size are taken as reported in that table, and D and trimming were inferred from the DNA itself. The table shows some 400,000 clones, with more than 75% occurring only once. The J gene is TRBJ2-3, the V gene TRBV5-6; 10 nucleotides agree with TRBD2. The receptor was isolated from a human donor with acute or convalescent COVID-19. The donor label of this sample is uncertain. Input material: peripheral blood. The CDR3 loop is CASSLAAGGPWGDTQYF. CDR3 bases: TGTGCCAGCAGCTTGGCAGCGGGAGGGCCTTGGGGGGATACGCAGTATTTT.